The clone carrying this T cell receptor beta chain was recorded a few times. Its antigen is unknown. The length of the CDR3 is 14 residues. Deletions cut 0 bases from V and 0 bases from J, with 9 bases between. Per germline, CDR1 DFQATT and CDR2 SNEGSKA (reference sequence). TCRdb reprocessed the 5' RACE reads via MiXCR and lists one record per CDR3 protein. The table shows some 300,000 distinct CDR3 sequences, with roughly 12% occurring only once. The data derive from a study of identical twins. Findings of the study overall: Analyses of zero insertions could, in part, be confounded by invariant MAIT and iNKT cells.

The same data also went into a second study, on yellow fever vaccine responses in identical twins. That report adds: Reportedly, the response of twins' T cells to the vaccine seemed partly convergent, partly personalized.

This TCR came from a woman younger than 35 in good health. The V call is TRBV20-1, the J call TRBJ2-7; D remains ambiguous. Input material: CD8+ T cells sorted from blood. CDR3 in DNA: TGCAGTGCTAGAGATCAGAGACGCTCCTACGAGCAGTACTTC. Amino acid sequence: CSARDQRRSYEQYF.